This entry is about one TCR beta chain. The antigen is undetermined. Produced via immunoSEQ multiplex PCR; TCRdb's table is partial and in-frame only. The sample yields some 130,000 clones, around nine tenths seen once. This sample stems from a study of T cell responses to AZD1222 COVID-19 vaccine. Germline-derived CDR1 and CDR2 are LNHDA and SQIVND (reference sequence). V was shortened by 8 bases and J by 0 bases, with 14 bases between the two germline ends. The CDR3 has 15 residues. The study, taken as a whole, reports: Of the AZD1222 recipients, only 5 to 7 were seropositive at baseline. Spike-specific TCR repertoires showed rising breadth and depth after two AZD1222 doses. After the peak T cell response, and only then, were repertoires sampled.

The starting material was peripheral blood, obtained on day 0 of AZD1222 vaccination. The clonotype was recovered from an adult in good health. The rearrangement links TRBV19 to TRBJ1-5; D perhaps matches TRBD1 (6 bases). The CDR3 loop reads CASVRGPTSNQPQHF. The DNA of the CDR3 is TGTGCCAGTGTCAGGGGTCCGACTAGCAATCAGCCCCAGCATTTT.